Listed below are T cell receptor beta chains from one sample, sequenced in a study of blood T cell repertoires in COVID-19. Repertoires were generated with immunoSEQ multiplex PCR, while TCRdb's copy carries only in-frame clones and drops some. The table includes about 48,000 clones, approximately 90% detected once. Material: peripheral blood. These receptors all come from a woman older than 75 with COVID-19, enrolled during active disease. Both conserved end residues are part of each CDR3. The D gene is left open where the match is weak. A clone size is listed for some rows: how often the clone was seen (once, few, many), or a class if it is expanded.

16	.	.	TRBV7-7	TRBJ2-5	CASSLGNRVVVETQYF	TGTGCTAGCAGCTTGGGAAACAGGGTTGTAGTAGAGACCCAGTACTTC
13	.	.	TRBV28	TRBJ2-4	CASLERVVNIQYF	TGTGCCAGCCTCGAGCGGGTTGTAAACATTCAGTACTTC
14	few	.	TRBV5-1	TRBJ2-7	CASRTGTPSYEQYF	TGCGCCAGCAGAACCGGGACACCGTCCTACGAGCAGTACTTC
15	.	TRBD1	TRBV10-2	TRBJ1-2	CASSVNTGGGYGYTF	TGCGCCAGCAGTGTAAACACAGGGGGCGGGTATGGCTACACCTTC
13	.	.	TRBV12-3/TRBV12-4	TRBJ1-5	CASSPGRGGPQHF	TGTGCCAGCAGTCCTGGCCGTGGCGGGCCCCAGCATTTT
18	.	.	TRBV10-3	TRBJ2-3	CAISEPPGPRRNPDTQYF	TGTGCCATCAGTGAGCCCCCCGGACCTAGGAGGAATCCAGATACGCAGTATTTT
16	medium-sized	TRBD1	TRBV5-1	TRBJ2-6	CASNRDRSSGANVLTF	TGCGCCAGCAATCGGGACAGGAGCTCTGGGGCCAACGTCCTGACTTTC
14	.	.	TRBV7-3	TRBJ2-7	CASSLQTGPHEQYF	TGTGCCAGCAGCTTACAGACAGGCCCCCACGAGCAGTACTTC
14	.	.	TRBV5-6	TRBJ1-5	CASSLYGLNQPQHF	TGTGCCAGCAGCCTCTATGGGCTCAATCAGCCCCAGCATTTT
13	.	.	TRBV18	TRBJ1-2	CASFSGANYGYTF	TGTGCCAGCTTTAGCGGGGCTAACTATGGCTACACCTTC
15	.	TRBD1	TRBV9	TRBJ1-6	CASSVEGRGYSPLHF	TGTGCCAGCAGCGTAGAGGGCAGGGGGTATTCACCCCTCCACTTT
15	few	TRBD2	TRBV6-5	TRBJ2-7	CASSPGLAGIYEQYF	TGTGCCAGCAGTCCCGGACTAGCGGGGATTTACGAGCAGTACTTC
13	.	TRBD2	TRBV6-5	TRBJ2-7	CASRGLNSYEQYF	TGTGCCAGCAGGGGACTAAATTCCTACGAGCAGTACTTC
15	.	.	TRBV4-1	TRBJ2-7	CASSQAEQAAYEQYF	TGCGCCAGCAGCCAAGCGGAACAGGCAGCCTACGAGCAGTACTTC
16	once	TRBD1	TRBV5-4	TRBJ2-3	CASSLIAGGWSDTQYF	TGTGCCAGCAGCTTGATAGCAGGGGGCTGGTCAGATACGCAGTATTTT
12	.	.	TRBV24-1	TRBJ2-1	CATSGAHNEQFF	TGTGCCACCAGTGGGGCGCATAATGAGCAGTTCTTC
15	.	TRBD1	TRBV28	TRBJ1-2	CASSSPGQGANGYTF	TGTGCCAGCAGTTCCCCGGGACAGGGGGCGAATGGCTACACCTTC
14	.	.	TRBV6-5	TRBJ2-6	CASRTGIGANVLTF	TGTGCCAGTCGAACAGGGATTGGGGCCAACGTCCTGACTTTC
17	.	.	TRBV7-9	TRBJ1-5	CASSLGVERGSNQPQHF	TGTGCCAGCAGCTTAGGAGTGGAAAGGGGAAGCAATCAGCCCCAGCATTTT
14	.	.	TRBV5-1	TRBJ2-3	CASSFQRGTDTQYF	TGCGCCAGCAGCTTCCAGCGGGGCACAGATACGCAGTATTTT
14	.	TRBD1	TRBV18	TRBJ2-1	CASSPQGAGNEQFF	TGTGCCAGCTCACCGCAGGGGGCGGGGAATGAGCAGTTCTTC
12	once	TRBD1	TRBV10-3	TRBJ2-1	CAIWTQGGEQFF	TGTGCCATCTGGACACAGGGGGGCGAGCAGTTCTTC
15	.	.	TRBV28	TRBJ1-3	CASSFRGSSGNTIYF	TGTGCCAGCAGTTTCCGCGGCAGCTCTGGAAACACCATATATTTT